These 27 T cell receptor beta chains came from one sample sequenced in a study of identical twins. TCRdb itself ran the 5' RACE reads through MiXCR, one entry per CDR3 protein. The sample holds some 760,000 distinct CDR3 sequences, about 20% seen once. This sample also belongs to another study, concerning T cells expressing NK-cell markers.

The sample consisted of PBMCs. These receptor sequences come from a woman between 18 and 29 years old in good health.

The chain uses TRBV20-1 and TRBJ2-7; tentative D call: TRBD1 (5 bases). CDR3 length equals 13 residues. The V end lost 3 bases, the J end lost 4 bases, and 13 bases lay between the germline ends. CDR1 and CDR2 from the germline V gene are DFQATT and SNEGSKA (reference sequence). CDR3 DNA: TGCAGTGCTAGGAGAGGCAGGGATTACGAGCAGTACTTC. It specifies CSARRGRDYEQYF.

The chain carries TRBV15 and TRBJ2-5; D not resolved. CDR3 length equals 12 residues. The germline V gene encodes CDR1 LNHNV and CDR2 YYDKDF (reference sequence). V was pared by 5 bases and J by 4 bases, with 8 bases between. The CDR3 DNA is TGTGCCACCAGCGGCTCACGAGAGACCCAGTACTTC. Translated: CATSGSRETQYF. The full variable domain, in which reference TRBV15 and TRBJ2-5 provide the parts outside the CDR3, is DAMVIQNPRYQVTQFGKPVTLSCSQTLNHNVMYWYQQKSSQAPKLLFHYYDKDFNNEADTPDNFQSRRPNTSFCFLDIRSPGLGDTAMYLCATSGSRETQYFGPGTRLLVL.

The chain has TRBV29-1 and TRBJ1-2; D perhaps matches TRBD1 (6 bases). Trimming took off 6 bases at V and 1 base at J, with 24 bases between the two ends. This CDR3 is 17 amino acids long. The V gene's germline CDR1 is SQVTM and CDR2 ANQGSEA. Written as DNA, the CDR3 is TGCAGCGTCTTGAAAGTGGGGGGCTTCCACCGTAACTATGGCTACACCTTC. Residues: CSVLKVGGFHRNYGYTF.

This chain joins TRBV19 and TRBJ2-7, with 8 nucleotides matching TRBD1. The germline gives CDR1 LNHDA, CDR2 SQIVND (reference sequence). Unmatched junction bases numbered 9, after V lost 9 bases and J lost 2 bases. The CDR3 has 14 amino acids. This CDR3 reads CASQTRDRPYEQYF. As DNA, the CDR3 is TGTGCCAGCCAAACCAGGGACAGGCCCTACGAGCAGTACTTC.

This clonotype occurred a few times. The CDR3 region is CASSLGSSADQETQYF. The CDR3 nucleotides are TGCGCCAGCAGCTTGGGGAGTAGCGCCGATCAAGAGACCCAGTACTTC. The rearrangement uses TRBV5-1 and TRBJ2-5; D perhaps matches TRBD2 (5 bases). V lost 0 bases and J lost 2, with 14 bases in between. The CDR3 consists of 16 residues. Germline CDR1 SGHRS, CDR2 YFSETQ.

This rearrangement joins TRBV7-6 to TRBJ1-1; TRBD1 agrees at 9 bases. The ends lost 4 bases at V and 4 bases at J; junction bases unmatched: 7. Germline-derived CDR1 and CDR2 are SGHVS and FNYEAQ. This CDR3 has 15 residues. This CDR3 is CASSSNGQGSTEAFF. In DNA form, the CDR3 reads TGTGCCAGCAGCTCGAACGGACAGGGGAGCACTGAAGCTTTCTTT.

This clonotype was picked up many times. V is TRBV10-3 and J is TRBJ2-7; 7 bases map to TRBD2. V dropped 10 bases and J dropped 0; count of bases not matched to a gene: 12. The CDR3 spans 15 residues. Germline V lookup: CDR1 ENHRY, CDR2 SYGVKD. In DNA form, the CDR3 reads TGTGCCACGCGCGACCGCGGGAGCCTCTCCTACGAGCAGTACTTC. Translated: CATRDRGSLSYEQYF.

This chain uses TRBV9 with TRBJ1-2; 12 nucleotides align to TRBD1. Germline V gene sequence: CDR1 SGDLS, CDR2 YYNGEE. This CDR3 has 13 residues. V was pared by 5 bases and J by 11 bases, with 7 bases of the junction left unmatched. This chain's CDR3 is CASRGTGGSSYTF. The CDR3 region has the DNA TGTGCCAGCAGAGGGACAGGGGGCAGTTCTTACACCTTC.

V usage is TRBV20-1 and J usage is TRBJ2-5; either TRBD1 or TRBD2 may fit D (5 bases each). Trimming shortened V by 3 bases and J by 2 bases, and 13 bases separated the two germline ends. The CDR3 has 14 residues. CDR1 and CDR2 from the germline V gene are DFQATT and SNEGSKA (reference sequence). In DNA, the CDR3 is TGCAGTGCTAGTGCCGGGGACGAGCAAGAGACCCAGTACTTC. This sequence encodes CSASAGDEQETQYF.

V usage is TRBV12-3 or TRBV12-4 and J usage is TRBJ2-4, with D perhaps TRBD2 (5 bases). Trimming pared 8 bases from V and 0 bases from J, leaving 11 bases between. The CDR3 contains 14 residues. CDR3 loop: CASGSARAKNIQYF. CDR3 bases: TGTGCCAGCGGTAGCGCCCGAGCCAAAAACATTCAGTACTTC.

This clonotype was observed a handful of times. Here the CDR3 reads CASSPRGGADSYNEQFF. The CDR3 DNA sequence: TGTGCCAGCAGCCCGCGGGGGGGGGCGGACTCCTACAATGAGCAGTTCTTC. The chain recombines TRBV5-6 with TRBJ2-1, with TRBD2 identical over 9 bases. Germline V gives CDR1 SGHDT, CDR2 YYEEEE. The CDR3 is 17 residues long. Trimming removed 4 bases from V and 0 bases from J; junction bases left unmatched: 8.

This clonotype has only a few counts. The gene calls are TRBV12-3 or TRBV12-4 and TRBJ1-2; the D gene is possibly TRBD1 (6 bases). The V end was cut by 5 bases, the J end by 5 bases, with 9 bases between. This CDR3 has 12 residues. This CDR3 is CASSGTGYGYTF. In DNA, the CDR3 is TGTGCCAGCAGTGGTACAGGGTATGGCTACACCTTC.

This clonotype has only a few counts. CDR3 coding DNA: TGTGCCAGCAGCGTGGGACTAGCGGGACAGCACAATGAGCAGTTCTTC. This translates into CASSVGLAGQHNEQFF. This chain links TRBV7-9 with TRBJ2-1; TRBD2 aligns across 13 bases. Germline V gene data show CDR1 as SEHNR and CDR2 as FQNEAQ (reference sequence). The CDR3 contains 16 residues. V was pared by 5 bases and J by 5 bases, with 6 bases of the junction left unmatched.

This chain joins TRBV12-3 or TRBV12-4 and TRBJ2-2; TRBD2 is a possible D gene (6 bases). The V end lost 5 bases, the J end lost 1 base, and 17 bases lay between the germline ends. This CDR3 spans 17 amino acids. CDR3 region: CASSPRRRGKNTGELFF. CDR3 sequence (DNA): TGTGCCAGCAGTCCCAGGAGGCGGGGCAAGAACACCGGGGAGCTGTTTTTT.

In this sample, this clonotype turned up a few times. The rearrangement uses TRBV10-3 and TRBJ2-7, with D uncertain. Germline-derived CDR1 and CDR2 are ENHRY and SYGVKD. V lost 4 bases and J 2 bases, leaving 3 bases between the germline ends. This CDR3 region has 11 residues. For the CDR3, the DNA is TGTGCCATCAGTGTGGCCTACGAGCAGTACTTC. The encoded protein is CAISVAYEQYF.

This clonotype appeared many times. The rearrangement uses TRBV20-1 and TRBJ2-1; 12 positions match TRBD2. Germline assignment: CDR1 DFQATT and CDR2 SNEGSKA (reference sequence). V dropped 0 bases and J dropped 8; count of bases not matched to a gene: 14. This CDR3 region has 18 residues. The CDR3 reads CSARDPSGRALPIDEQFF. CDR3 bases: TGCAGTGCTAGAGATCCTAGCGGGAGGGCCCTCCCGATTGATGAGCAGTTCTTC.

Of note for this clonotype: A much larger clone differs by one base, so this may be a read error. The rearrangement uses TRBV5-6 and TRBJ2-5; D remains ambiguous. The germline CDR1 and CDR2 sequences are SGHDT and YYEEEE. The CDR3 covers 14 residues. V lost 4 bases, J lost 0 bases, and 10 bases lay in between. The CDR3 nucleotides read TGTGCCAGCAGCCTGGACCTGCACCAAGAGACCCAGTACTTC. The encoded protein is CASSLDLHQETQYF.

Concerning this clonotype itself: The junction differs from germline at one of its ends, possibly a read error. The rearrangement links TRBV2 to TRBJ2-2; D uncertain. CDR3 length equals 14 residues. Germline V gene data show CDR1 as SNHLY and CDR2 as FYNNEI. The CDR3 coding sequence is TGTGCCGGCAGTGAGCCCAGGAACACCGGGGAGCTGTTTTTT. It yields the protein CAGSEPRNTGELFF. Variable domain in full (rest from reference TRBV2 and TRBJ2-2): EPEVTQTPSHQVTQMGQEVILRCVPISNHLYFYWYRQILGQKVEFLVSFYNNEISEKSEIFDDQFSVERPDGSNFTLKIRSTKLEDSAMYFCAGSEPRNTGELFFGEGSRLTVL.

The CDR3 nucleotides are TGTGCCAGCAGCTTGGGGCAGGGGGCTGCCTACAATGAGCAGTTCTTC. Its protein product is CASSLGQGAAYNEQFF. The chain has TRBV7-9 and TRBJ2-1; TRBD1 aligns across 8 bases. The CDR3 is made up of 16 amino acids. Germline CDR1 SEHNR, CDR2 FQNEAQ (reference sequence). V lost 3 bases and J lost 2; bases outside the gene matches: 6. Full variable domain (missing parts from reference TRBV7-9 and TRBJ2-1): DTGVSQNPRHKITKRGQNVTFRCDPISEHNRLYWYRQTLGQGPEFLTYFQNEAQLEKSRLLSDRFSAERPKGSFSTLEIQRTEQGDSAMYLCASSLGQGAAYNEQFFGPGTRLTVL.

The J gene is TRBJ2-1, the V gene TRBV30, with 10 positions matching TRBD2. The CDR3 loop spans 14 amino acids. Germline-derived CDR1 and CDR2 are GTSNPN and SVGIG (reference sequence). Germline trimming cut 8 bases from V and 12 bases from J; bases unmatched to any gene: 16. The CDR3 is CAPTSGTLYGVQFF. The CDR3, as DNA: TGTGCCCCCACTAGCGGGACTCTCTATGGGGTGCAGTTCTTC. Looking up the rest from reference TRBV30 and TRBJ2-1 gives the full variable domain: SQTIHQWPATLVQPVGSPLSLECTVEGTSNPNLYWYRQAAGRGLQLLFYSVGIGQISSEVPQNLSASRPQDRQFILSSKKLLLSDSGFYLCAPTSGTLYGVQFFGPGTRLTVL.

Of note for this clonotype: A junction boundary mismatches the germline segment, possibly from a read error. Here the CDR3 DNA reads TGTGCCTGGAGCCTAATACGGGAGGGCCTTATTTCGTTC. Residues: CAWSLIREGLISF. The V gene is TRBV30, the J gene TRBJ2-7; 8 bases match TRBD2. The CDR3 covers 13 residues. Looked up from germline, CDR1 is GTSNPN and CDR2 is SVGIG (reference sequence).

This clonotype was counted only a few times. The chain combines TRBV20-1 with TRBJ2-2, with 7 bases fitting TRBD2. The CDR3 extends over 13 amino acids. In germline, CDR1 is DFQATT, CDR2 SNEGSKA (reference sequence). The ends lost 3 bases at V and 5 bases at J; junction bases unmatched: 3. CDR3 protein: CSASGRSTGELFF. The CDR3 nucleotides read TGCAGTGCTAGCGGGAGGTCAACCGGGGAGCTGTTTTTT.

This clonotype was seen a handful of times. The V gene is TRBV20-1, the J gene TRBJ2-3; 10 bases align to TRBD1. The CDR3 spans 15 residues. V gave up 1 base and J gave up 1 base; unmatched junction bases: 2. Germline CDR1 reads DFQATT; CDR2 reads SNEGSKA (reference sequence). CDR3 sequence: CSARAGTGGTDTQYF. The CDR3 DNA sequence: TGCAGTGCTAGAGCCGGGACAGGGGGCACAGATACGCAGTATTTT.

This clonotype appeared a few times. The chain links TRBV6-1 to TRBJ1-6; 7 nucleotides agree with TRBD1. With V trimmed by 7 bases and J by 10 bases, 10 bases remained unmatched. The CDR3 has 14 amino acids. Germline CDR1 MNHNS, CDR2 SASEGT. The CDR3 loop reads CASTPQGTGSPLHF. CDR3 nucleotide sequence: TGTGCCAGCACCCCACAGGGGACGGGATCACCCCTCCACTTT.

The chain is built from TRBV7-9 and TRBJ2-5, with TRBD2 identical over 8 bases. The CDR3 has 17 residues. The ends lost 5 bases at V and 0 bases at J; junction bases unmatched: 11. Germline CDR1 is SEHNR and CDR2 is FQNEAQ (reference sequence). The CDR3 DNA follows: TGTGCCAGCAGCCGATCGTATAGCGGGGCCAACCAAGAGACCCAGTACTTC. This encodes CASSRSYSGANQETQYF.

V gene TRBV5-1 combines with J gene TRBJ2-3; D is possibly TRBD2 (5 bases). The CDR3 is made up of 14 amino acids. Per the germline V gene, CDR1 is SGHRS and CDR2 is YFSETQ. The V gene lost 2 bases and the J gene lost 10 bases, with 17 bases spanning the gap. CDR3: CASSLLEGSAAQYF. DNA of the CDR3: TGCGCCAGCAGCTTACTAGAGGGTTCGGCGGCGCAGTATTTT.

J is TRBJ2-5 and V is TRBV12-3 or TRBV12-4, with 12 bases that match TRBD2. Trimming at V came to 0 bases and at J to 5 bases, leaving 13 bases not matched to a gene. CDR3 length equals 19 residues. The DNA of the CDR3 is TGTGCCAGCAGTTTAGCGCTAACCGGGGGGCTAGCGGGAGGGGAGACCCAGTACTTC. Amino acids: CASSLALTGGLAGGETQYF.